The source of this T cell receptor (beta chain) is a study of T cells in Graves' hyperthyroidism and ophthalmopathy. Amplified regions were TCR beta CDR3 sequences from RNA transcripts. The HTBI primer set was used in a first-round RT-PCR of the TCR CDR3. TCRdb called the multiplex PCR reads again in MiXCR, with one record for every CDR3 protein. There are a few hundred thousand distinct CDR3 sequences in the sample; approximately 14% occur only once, and 5.3% lies in the top ten. J lost 0 bases, V lost 4 bases, and 4 bases had no gene match. The CDR3 has 16 residues. The germline CDR1 and CDR2 sequences are GTSNPN and SVGIG (reference sequence). Patients were excluded for uncontrolled infection, other autoimmune disease, pregnancy or lactation.

This TCR was sampled from a woman under 30 with Graves' hyperthyroidism. This sequence joins TRBV30 and TRBJ2-6; TRBD1 matches at 9 bases. The source material was blood. The CDR3 region is CAWTGTGRSGANVLTF. For the CDR3, the DNA is TGTGCCTGGACTGGGACAGGGCGCTCTGGGGCCAACGTCCTGACTTTC. Full variable domain (missing parts from reference TRBV30 and TRBJ2-6): SQTIHQWPATLVQPVGSPLSLECTVEGTSNPNLYWYRQAAGRGLQLLFYSVGIGQISSEVPQNLSASRPQDRQFILSSKKLLLSDSGFYLCAWTGTGRSGANVLTFGAGSRLTVL.